The clone carrying this T cell receptor (beta chain) occurred a few times. Its target is unknown. Data came from immunoSEQ multiplex PCR; TCRdb stores just in-frame clones and leaves some out. The data hold under 65,000 clones, with around 84% observed a single time. These data belong to a study of OX40 agonist ivuxolimab in advanced cancers. Study-level information: Males comprised about 84% of the group, whose mean age was roughly 64 years (range 23 to 79). Of the patients, three showed partial responses, one with hepatocellular carcinoma and two with cutaneous melanoma.

Regarding the study as a whole: Dosing at 0.1 to 3.0 mg/kg was accompanied by clonal expansion of CD4+ and CD8+ blood T cells by week 6.

The CDR3 consists of 13 residues. Trimming pared 3 bases from V and 4 bases from J, leaving 12 bases between. CDR1 and CDR2 from the germline V gene are GTSNPN and SVGIG (reference sequence). This TCR was sampled from an adult with an advanced solid tumor such as melanoma, head and neck, liver or kidney cancer. This chain links TRBV30 with TRBJ1-2; D is perhaps TRBD1 (6 bases). Sequencing was performed on CD4+ or CD8+ T cells sorted from blood, taken in a trial of the OX40 agonist ivuxolimab. This CDR3 reads CAWRGGHSYGYTF. The CDR3 coding sequence is TGTGCCTGGAGGGGGGGACATTCCTATGGCTACACCTTC.